The rows below give T cell receptor beta chains drawn from one sample of a study of cytomegalovirus exposure and HLA in healthy donors. Measured with immunoSEQ multiplex PCR; TCRdb has only the in-frame clones, and not every one. The sample holds under 300,000 clones, around nine tenths seen once. Sequencing was done on a sample of PBMCs. The receptors here all came from a girl aged 2-10 years in good health and CMV-seronegative. CDR3s include the opening cysteine and the closing phenylalanine or tryptophan. D genes are given only for firm matches. A clone size is listed for some rows: how often the clone was seen (once, few, many), or a class if it is expanded.

j_call	clone_size	d_call	v_call	cdr3_nt	cdr3_aa
TRBJ1-1	-	TRBD1	TRBV5-6	TGTGCCAGCAGGGATATACAGGGGGGCACTGAAGCTTTCTTT	CASRDIQGGTEAFF
TRBJ2-1	-	TRBD2	TRBV11-2	TGTGCCAGCAGCTTAGCATGGCTAGCGGGGCAATTCAATGAGCAGTTCTTC	CASSLAWLAGQFNEQFF
TRBJ2-2	-	TRBD2	TRBV5-1	TGCGCCAGCAGCTTTGAGGGGACTAGGTTTTATTCCGGGGAGCTGTTTTTT	CASSFEGTRFYSGELFF
TRBJ2-1	-	-	TRBV5-5	TGTGCCAGCAGCTTGGTGACCTTTAGGGGCAATGAGCAGTTCTTC	CASSLVTFRGNEQFF
TRBJ1-5	-	TRBD1	TRBV9	TGTGCCAGCAGCACGGGACAGAATCATGATCAGCCCCAGCATTTT	CASSTGQNHDQPQHF
TRBJ2-1	-	TRBD2	TRBV6-5	TGTGCCAGCAGGACTAGCGGGTCTTGGTTCTTC	CASRTSGSWFF
TRBJ2-2	-	-	TRBV27	TGTGCCAGCAGTTTCCGTAGCGTCACTCCCACCGGGGAGCTGTTTTTT	CASSFRSVTPTGELFF
TRBJ2-7	-	TRBD2	TRBV9	TGTGCCAGCAGCGCTGGGACTAGCGGGAGAACCTACGAGCAGTACTTC	CASSAGTSGRTYEQYF
TRBJ1-2	few	-	TRBV20-1	TGCAGTGCTAGACGGGATGGCTACACCTTC	CSARRDGYTF
TRBJ2-7	-	TRBD1	TRBV6-6	TGTGCCAGCAGTTATTCCGGGACAGACTTCTCCTACGAGCAGTACTTC	CASSYSGTDFSYEQYF
TRBJ1-1	-	TRBD1	TRBV18	TGTGCCAGCTCACCACCCCCGGACAGGGTACCGAACACTGAAGCTTTCTTT	CASSPPPDRVPNTEAFF
TRBJ2-1	-	TRBD1	TRBV5-1	TGCGCCAGCAGCGACCACGGACAGGGGGCAGGTGAGCAGTTCTTC	CASSDHGQGAGEQFF
TRBJ2-3	-	-	TRBV30	TGTGCCTGGAGTATGGGAAGGGGCGCAGATACGCAGTATTTT	CAWSMGRGADTQYF
TRBJ2-7	-	TRBD2	TRBV10-2	TGCGCCAGCAGTGAGCCCCGGGCTAGCGGGCTTTCCTACGAGCAGTACTTC	CASSEPRASGLSYEQYF
TRBJ1-4	-	-	TRBV11-2	TGTGCCAGCAGCTCGCGCCGAGCAACTAATGAAAAACTGTTTTTT	CASSSRRATNEKLFF
TRBJ2-3	-	-	TRBV5-1	TGCGCCAGCAGCGACGGGAGAGATACGCAGTATTTT	CASSDGRDTQYF
TRBJ2-5	-	TRBD2	TRBV6-1	TGTGCCAGCACCCTGGGACTAGCGGGGGGAGAGACCCAGTACTTC	CASTLGLAGGETQYF
TRBJ2-3	-	TRBD1	TRBV9	TGTGCCAGCAGCACCGGGGACAGGAGCACAGATACGCAGTATTTT	CASSTGDRSTDTQYF
TRBJ2-7	-	-	TRBV5-6	TGTGCCAGCAACCTAGCGAGTTACGAGCAGTACTTC	CASNLASYEQYF
TRBJ2-1	-	TRBD2	TRBV4-2	TGTGCCAGCAGCCAAGAGTGGAGCGGGAGTTACAATGAGCAGTTCTTC	CASSQEWSGSYNEQFF
TRBJ1-2	-	TRBD1	TRBV2	TGTGCCAGCAGTCGGGACAGGGGATCTAACTATGGCTACACCTTC	CASSRDRGSNYGYTF
TRBJ2-1	-	-	TRBV7-6	TGTGCCAGCAGCCTCGGGACTTACAATGAGCAGTTCTTC	CASSLGTYNEQFF
TRBJ2-3	-	-	TRBV6-1	TGTGCCAGCAGTGAAAGCGCAGCCACAGATACGCAGTATTTT	CASSESAATDTQYF
TRBJ1-2	-	-	TRBV5-8	TGTGCCAGCAGCTTCCCAGGGTTGGCTAACTATGGCTACACCTTC	CASSFPGLANYGYTF
TRBJ1-5	-	-	TRBV27	TGTGCCAGCAGACTGGGGACAAATCAGCCCCAGCATTTT	CASRLGTNQPQHF